The following is a T cell receptor beta chain sequence with its context. The same CDR3 arises from other DNA sequences in this sample as well. This specimen comes from a study of blood T cell repertoires in COVID-19. Clones were sequenced by immunoSEQ multiplex PCR, and TCRdb holds only the in-frame ones, with some missing. The data show approximately 60,000 clones, about 75% seen once. There are 14 residues in the CDR3. Germline lookup yields CDR1 MRHNA and CDR2 SNTAGT. V lost 4 bases and J 0 bases, leaving 8 bases between the germline ends. The chain recombines TRBV6-4 with TRBJ2-3; no reliable D call. The sequence was obtained from a woman aged 80 or over with acute or convalescent COVID-19. Sequenced input: peripheral blood. CDR3: CASSASTSTDTQYF. The CDR3 DNA is TGTGCCAGCAGTGCCTCCACAAGCACAGATACGCAGTATTTT.